These T cell receptor beta chains were read from a single sample in a study of human T cells and chemical hapten exposure. A single record per CDR3 protein comes from TCRdb applying MiXCR to the RACE reads. The table records more than 75,000 distinct CDR3 sequences, 7% to 9% of them present only once. What was sequenced was whole blood. The receptor set was obtained from a male donor in good health. Some clones in this sample may be carry-over from other donors' samples. The CDR3 runs from the conserved cysteine through the conserved F or W. The order of the fields is J gene, clone size, V gene, D gene, CDR3 DNA, CDR3 protein. D genes are given only for firm matches. Clone sizes are given selectively: once, few, many, or a class where the clone is expanded.

J: TRBJ2-7
size: few
V: TRBV7-8
D: TRBD1
DNA: TGTGCCAGCAGCACACAGCGGACAGGAGGCGAGCAGTACTTC
CDR3: CASSTQRTGGEQYF

J: TRBJ1-1
size: -
V: TRBV5-1
D: TRBD1
DNA: TGCGCCAGCAGCTTCCGGGGACAGTTGGCTGAAGCTTTCTTT
CDR3: CASSFRGQLAEAFF

J: TRBJ2-5
size: few
V: TRBV7-2
D: -
DNA: TGTGCCAGCAGCTTAGCGGGGCAGGACCAAGAGACCCAGTACTTC
CDR3: CASSLAGQDQETQYF

J: TRBJ1-1
size: few
V: TRBV7-9
D: -
DNA: TGTGCCGACAGATCTAACACTGAAGCTTTCTTT
CDR3: CADRSNTEAFF

J: TRBJ1-3
size: -
V: TRBV7-9
D: -
DNA: TGTGCCAGCAGCTTACGGGACAACTCTGGAAACACCATATATTTT
CDR3: CASSLRDNSGNTIYF

J: TRBJ1-5
size: -
V: TRBV12-3/TRBV12-4
D: -
DNA: TGTGCCAGCAGTTTAGGTAGCAATCAGCCCCAGCATTTT
CDR3: CASSLGSNQPQHF

J: TRBJ2-5
size: -
V: TRBV27
D: -
DNA: TGTGCCAGCAGAGAACCCTCGATCGAGACCCAGTACTTC
CDR3: CASREPSIETQYF

J: TRBJ1-5
size: many
V: TRBV2
D: -
DNA: TGTGCCAGCAGCCAGGGGCTCGGAGATCAGCCCCAGCATTTT
CDR3: CASSQGLGDQPQHF

J: TRBJ2-2
size: many
V: TRBV11-1
D: -
DNA: TGTGCCAGCAGCTTAATAGGGGATAACACCGGGGAGCTGTTTTTT
CDR3: CASSLIGDNTGELFF

J: TRBJ1-5
size: -
V: TRBV20-1
D: -
DNA: TGCAGTGCTATCCCCCCAGGGGGCAATCAGCCCCAGCATTTT
CDR3: CSAIPPGGNQPQHF

J: TRBJ2-2
size: -
V: TRBV2
D: -
DNA: TGTGCCAGCAAATCGAGGGGGTCTGACACCGGGGAGCTGTTTTTT
CDR3: CASKSRGSDTGELFF

J: TRBJ2-7
size: -
V: TRBV4-1
D: TRBD2
DNA: TGCGCCAGCAGCCAAGATGAGGTCGGGGGACTAGCCTACGAGCAGTACTTC
CDR3: CASSQDEVGGLAYEQYF

J: TRBJ2-5
size: few
V: TRBV5-1
D: -
DNA: TGCGCCAGCAGCCCAGAGGAGGGGGGAGAGACCCAGTACTTC
CDR3: CASSPEEGGETQYF

J: TRBJ2-7
size: few
V: TRBV19
D: -
DNA: TGTGCCAGTAGTTGGCAGGGCGGCGGCGAGCAGTACTTC
CDR3: CASSWQGGGEQYF

J: TRBJ2-1
size: many
V: TRBV5-4
D: -
DNA: TGTGCCAGCAGCTTCGGGGCGGCTAATGAGCAGTTCTTC
CDR3: CASSFGAANEQFF

J: TRBJ2-4
size: -
V: TRBV11-2
D: TRBD2
DNA: TGTGCCAGCAGCCCGACTAGCCAGACGCTAGCCAAAAACATTCAGTACTTC
CDR3: CASSPTSQTLAKNIQYF

J: TRBJ1-2
size: -
V: TRBV18
D: TRBD1
DNA: TGTGCCAGCTCACCCAAACAGGGGGCCCACACCTTC
CDR3: CASSPKQGAHTF

J: TRBJ1-1
size: -
V: TRBV30
D: TRBD1
DNA: TGTGCCTGGAGTTCCGGACAGGGAAGCACTGAAGCTTTCTTT
CDR3: CAWSSGQGSTEAFF

J: TRBJ2-7
size: -
V: TRBV6-6
D: TRBD2
DNA: TGTGCCAGCAACTCCGGGGGGATAACGTACGAGCAGTACTTC
CDR3: CASNSGGITYEQYF

J: TRBJ2-1
size: -
V: TRBV10-3
D: -
DNA: TGTGCCATCAGTGATCCAGCGAGAAACAATGAGCAGTTCTTC
CDR3: CAISDPARNNEQFF

J: TRBJ2-5
size: -
V: TRBV6-5
D: -
DNA: TGTGCCACACGGGCAGGGAGGCGAGAGACCCAGTACTTC
CDR3: CATRAGRRETQYF

J: TRBJ1-1
size: few
V: TRBV12-3/TRBV12-4
D: -
DNA: TGTGCCAGCAGTTTCTTTCGGAAGGCTGAAGCTTTCTTT
CDR3: CASSFFRKAEAFF

J: TRBJ1-1
size: few
V: TRBV6-5
D: -
DNA: TGTGCCAGCAGTTCTCCCGTCGGGCGGATTGACACTGAAGCTTTCTTT
CDR3: CASSSPVGRIDTEAFF

J: TRBJ1-3
size: few
V: TRBV12-3/TRBV12-4
D: -
DNA: TGTGCCAGCAGTCCCTTAGGGACGGCTGGAAACACCATATATTTT
CDR3: CASSPLGTAGNTIYF

J: TRBJ2-7
size: few
V: TRBV6-2/TRBV6-3
D: -
DNA: TGTGCCAGCAGTTACGTCCAGGGAACGTCCTACGAGCAGTACTTC
CDR3: CASSYVQGTSYEQYF

J: TRBJ2-5
size: many
V: TRBV12-3/TRBV12-4
D: -
DNA: TGTGCCAGCAGCGCCGGCCCAAGTCAAGAGACCCAGTACTTC
CDR3: CASSAGPSQETQYF